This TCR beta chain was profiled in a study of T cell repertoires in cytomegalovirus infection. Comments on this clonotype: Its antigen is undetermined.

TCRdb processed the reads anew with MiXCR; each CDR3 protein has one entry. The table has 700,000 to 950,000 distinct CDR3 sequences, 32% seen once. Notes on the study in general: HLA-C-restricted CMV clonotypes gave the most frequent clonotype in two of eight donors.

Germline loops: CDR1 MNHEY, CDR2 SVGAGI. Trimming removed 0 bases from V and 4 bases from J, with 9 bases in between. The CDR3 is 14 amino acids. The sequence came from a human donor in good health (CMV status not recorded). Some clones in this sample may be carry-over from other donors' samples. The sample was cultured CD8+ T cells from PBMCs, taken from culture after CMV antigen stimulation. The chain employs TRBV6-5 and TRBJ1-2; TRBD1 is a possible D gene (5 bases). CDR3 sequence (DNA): TGTGCCAGCAGTTACTCGACAGACTTCTATGGCTACACCTTC. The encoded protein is CASSYSTDFYGYTF.